Here is one T cell receptor (beta chain) with its context. The data were produced by immunoSEQ multiplex PCR, yet TCRdb's version contains in-frame clones alone and is incomplete. The sample lists just over 650,000 clones, over 80% occurring once. In germline, CDR1 is SGHDT, CDR2 YYEEEE. This CDR3 is built from 16 residues. V was pared by 4 bases and J by 7 bases, with 20 bases between. The entry originates in a study of blood T cell repertoires in COVID-19. The sequence came from a woman aged 18-35 years with acute or convalescent COVID-19. Material for sequencing was peripheral blood. The chain recombines TRBV5-6 with TRBJ2-2; the D gene is possibly TRBD1 (5 bases). The CDR3 here is CASSPGSRIGVGELFF. In DNA, the CDR3 is TGTGCCAGCAGCCCCGGTTCCCGGATAGGGGTCGGGGAGCTGTTTTTT.